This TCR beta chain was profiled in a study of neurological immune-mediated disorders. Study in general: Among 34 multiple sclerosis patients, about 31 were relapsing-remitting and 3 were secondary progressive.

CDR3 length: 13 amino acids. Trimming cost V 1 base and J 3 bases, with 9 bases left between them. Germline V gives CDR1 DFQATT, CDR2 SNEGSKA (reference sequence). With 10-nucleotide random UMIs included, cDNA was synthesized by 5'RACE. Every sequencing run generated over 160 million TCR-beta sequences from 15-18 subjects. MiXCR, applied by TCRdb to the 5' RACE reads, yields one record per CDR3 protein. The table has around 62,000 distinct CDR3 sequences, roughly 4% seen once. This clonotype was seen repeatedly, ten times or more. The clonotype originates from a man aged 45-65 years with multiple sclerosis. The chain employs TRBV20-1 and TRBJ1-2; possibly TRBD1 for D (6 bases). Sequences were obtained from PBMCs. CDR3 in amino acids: CSARAGAYYGYTF. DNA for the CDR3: TGCAGTGCTAGAGCAGGGGCCTACTATGGCTACACCTTC.